Below, 25 T cell receptor beta chains from the same sample are listed, as sequenced in a study of blood T cells in healthy people across ages. For the second PCR, which ran for roughly 6 to 12 cycles, a sample-barcoded 5' primer and a J-beta primer mix were used. Each CDR3 protein is one row after TCRdb ran MiXCR on the 5' RACE reads. The sample has more than 650,000 distinct CDR3 sequences; 50% to 65% are singletons. The sequencing input was blood. Every receptor here comes from an elderly man in good health.

V usage is TRBV9 and J usage is TRBJ2-5, with D possibly being TRBD1 (6 bases). V lost 7 bases to trimming and J lost 5 bases, with 15 bases between them. Looked up from germline, CDR1 is SGDLS and CDR2 is YYNGEE. The CDR3 is made up of 13 amino acids. The CDR3 loop is CASSTGPWETQYF. Here the CDR3 DNA reads TGTGCCAGCTCGACAGGACCATGGGAGACCCAGTACTTC. The full variable domain, completed using reference TRBV9 and TRBJ2-5, is DSGVTQTPKHLITATGQRVTLRCSPRSGDLSVYWYQQSLDQGLQFLIQYYNGEERAKGNILERFSAQQFPDLHSELNLSSLELGDSALYFCASSTGPWETQYFGPGTRLLVL.

The chain recombines TRBV9 with TRBJ2-3, with TRBD2 identical over 8 bases. CDR3 size: 13 residues. Germline CDR1 SGDLS, CDR2 YYNGEE. Losses at the gene ends were 2 bases for V and 14 bases for J; bases not matched to a gene: 10. DNA for the CDR3: TGTGCCAGCAGCGTGGAGAGCGGGGGATGGGCGTATTTT. This translates into CASSVESGGWAYF.

The J gene is TRBJ2-5, the V gene TRBV27, with 7 bases that match TRBD2. The DNA end lines up better with TRBJ2-7; the J call may be wrong. CDR1 is MNHEY, CDR2 SMNVEV, per germline (reference sequence). The length of the CDR3 is 17 residues. The DNA for the CDR3 is TGTGCCAGCCCGGCGGATTGGGACGAGCGGGAAATGTACGAGCAGTACTTC. Amino acid sequence: CASPADWDEREMYEQYF.

This chain uses TRBV24-1 with TRBJ2-1; D possibly corresponds to TRBD2 (5 bases). V lost 10 bases and J 6 bases, leaving 12 bases between the germline ends. This CDR3 is built from 12 residues. In germline, CDR1 is KGHDR, CDR2 SFDVKD. The CDR3 nucleotides read TGTGCCACGACGGGAATTTCCAATGAGCAGTTCTTC. Translation gives CATTGISNEQFF.

This chain uses TRBV6-1 with TRBJ2-1; perhaps TRBD1 as D (6 bases). Trimming pared 0 bases from V and 5 bases from J, leaving 11 bases between. The CDR3 sequence is 15 residues long. Germline lookup yields CDR1 MNHNS and CDR2 SASEGT. The CDR3 DNA reads TGTGCCAGCAGTGAAGCGAGGGGGACCCACAATGAGCAGTTCTTC. Its protein is CASSEARGTHNEQFF.

The chain employs TRBV7-2 and TRBJ2-3; tentative D call: TRBD2 (5 bases). Trimming stripped 5 bases from V and 2 bases from J, with 17 bases between. The CDR3 runs 16 residues. Germline V gene data show CDR1 as SGHTA and CDR2 as FQGNSA. CDR3 amino acids: CASSRDRLQSTDTQYF. The CDR3 DNA reads as TGTGCCAGCAGCCGTGATAGACTACAATCCACAGATACGCAGTATTTT.

This clonotype was observed a few times. The rearrangement links TRBV10-3 to TRBJ2-5; D is perhaps TRBD1 or TRBD2 (6 bases each). The better agreement between TRBJ2-7 and the DNA end casts doubt on the J call. The CDR3 runs 15 residues. Germline CDR1 reads ENHRY; CDR2 reads SYGVKD. The CDR3 loop reads CAISNSGASVGEQYF. DNA of the CDR3: TGTGCCATCAGCAACTCGGGGGCTAGCGTAGGCGAGCAGTACTTC.

This clonotype was counted a few times. V and J are TRBV6-6 and TRBJ2-7; 12 bases fit TRBD1. The CDR3 runs 17 residues. Germline lookup yields CDR1 MNHNY and CDR2 SVGAGI (reference sequence). V shed 0 bases, J shed 5 bases, and the junction held 8 bases outside the gene matches. CDR3 coding DNA: TGTGCCAGCAGTTACTCAACCCCGGGACAGGGGGCCGACGAGCAGTACTTC. Amino acids: CASSYSTPGQGADEQYF.

This clonotype has just one count. The gene calls are TRBV28 and TRBJ2-7, with 7 bases matching TRBD2. The end of the DNA fits TRBJ2-5 better, so the J call may be wrong. This CDR3 is 12 amino acids long. The V gene's germline CDR1 is MDHEN and CDR2 SYDVKM. As DNA, the CDR3 is TGTGCCAGCAGTCTAGCGGCGAAGACCCAGTACTTC. Residues: CASSLAAKTQYF.

This rearrangement joins TRBV7-2 to TRBJ1-5; a weak D match, TRBD1 (5 bases). The CDR3 has 14 amino acids. V lost 1 base and J 7 bases, leaving 11 bases between the germline ends. Germline lookup yields CDR1 SGHTA and CDR2 FQGNSA. The CDR3 region has the DNA TGTGCCAGCAGCTTAGTACGGGGGGGACAGCCCCAGCATTTT. Residues: CASSLVRGGQPQHF.

The V and J genes are TRBV27 and TRBJ1-6; 9 bases are a match to TRBD1. The germline gives CDR1 MNHEY, CDR2 SMNVEV (reference sequence). CDR3 size: 17 residues. Losses at the gene ends were 6 bases for V and 3 bases for J; bases not matched to a gene: 9. The CDR3 loop reads CASSKTGTGIYNSPLHF. The CDR3 nucleotides read TGTGCCAGCAGCAAGACCGGGACAGGGATCTATAATTCACCCCTCCACTTT.

The chain couples TRBV4-2 to TRBJ2-7; TRBD1 or TRBD2 may be the D gene (6 bases each). V lost 2 bases to trimming and J lost 10 bases, with 24 bases between them. The CDR3 has 16 residues. Germline assignment: CDR1 LGHNA and CDR2 YNFKEQ. DNA for the CDR3: TGTGCCAGCAGCCAAATAGGGCTAGGCCCGTCGGGGGCCCAGTACTTC. Amino acids: CASSQIGLGPSGAQYF.

This clonotype was observed a handful of times. The V call is TRBV9, the J call TRBJ1-1, with D maybe TRBD1 (5 bases). The V and J ends lost 4 bases and 0 bases respectively, with 10 bases between them. CDR3 size: 14 residues. CDR1 is SGDLS, CDR2 YYNGEE, per germline. The CDR3 region is CASSIAGLNTEAFF. CDR3 coding DNA: TGTGCCAGCAGCATAGCAGGGTTGAACACTGAAGCTTTCTTT.

V and J are TRBV7-2 and TRBJ2-7, with 8 bases fitting TRBD1. The CDR3 spans 16 residues. The V and J ends lost 2 bases and 5 bases, in that order; junction bases with no gene match: 11. CDR1 is SGHTA and CDR2 is FQGNSA in the germline V gene. The CDR3 here is CASSLPPRTGRNEQYF. In DNA, the CDR3 is TGTGCCAGCAGCTTACCCCCCCGGACAGGGCGGAACGAGCAGTACTTC.

The chain is built from TRBV25-1 and TRBJ1-5, with D possibly being TRBD1 (5 bases). Trimming cost V 2 bases and J 5 bases, with 13 bases left between them. CDR1 is MGHDK, CDR2 SYGVNS, per germline. CDR3 length: 15 residues. This chain's CDR3 is CASSEGGRVDQPQHF. In DNA, the CDR3 is TGTGCCAGCAGTGAAGGCGGCAGGGTAGATCAGCCCCAGCATTTT.

A word on this clonotype: A far more abundant clone sits one base away, making this likely a read error. The CDR3 coding sequence is TGTGCCAGCAGTTTTTCTTGCGAGCAGTACTTC. Protein product: CASSFSCEQYF. The chain is built from TRBV12-3 or TRBV12-4 and TRBJ2-4; D is unclear. The DNA end is more similar to TRBJ2-7, so the J call may be wrong. There are 11 residues in the CDR3.

This clonotype was detected many times. The V and J genes are TRBV20-1 and TRBJ2-7; the D gene is possibly TRBD2 (6 bases). Between the trimmed V and J ends, which lost 2 bases and 0 bases, there was a span of 11 bases. This CDR3 region has 14 residues. Germline CDR1 and CDR2: DFQATT and SNEGSKA (reference sequence). CDR3 nucleotides: TGCAGTGCTAGAAGGGACGGGAGCTCCTACGAGCAGTACTTC. Encoded protein: CSARRDGSSYEQYF.

V usage is TRBV11-2 and J usage is TRBJ1-6; TRBD1 is a possible D gene (5 bases). In germline, CDR1 is SGHAT, CDR2 FQNNGV. The CDR3 length is 12 residues. The V and J ends lost 4 bases and 13 bases respectively, with 11 bases between them. The CDR3 here is CASSYNGGPLHF. CDR3 DNA sequence: TGTGCCAGCAGCTACAACGGGGGGCCCCTCCACTTT.

This clonotype was recorded a few times. Written as DNA, the CDR3 is TGTGCCAGCAGCGTCATTTCGCGGGAGGATAACAATGAGCAGTTCTTC. Translation: CASSVISREDNNEQFF. The chain uses TRBV9 and TRBJ2-1; 8 bases fit TRBD2. Germline trimming cut 2 bases from V and 5 bases from J; bases unmatched to any gene: 9. CDR3 length: 16 amino acids. Germline CDR1 SGDLS, CDR2 YYNGEE.

This clonotype has a handful of counts. The chain joins TRBV29-1 to TRBJ2-1, with D possibly TRBD2 on 5 matching bases. The CDR3 totals 14 residues. Per the germline V gene, CDR1 is SQVTM and CDR2 is ANQGSEA. V gave up 3 bases and J gave up 8 bases, with 17 bases separating them. Here the CDR3 reads CSVEASGVLDEQFF. CDR3 DNA: TGCAGCGTTGAGGCCAGCGGAGTGTTGGATGAGCAGTTCTTC.

The genes are TRBV24-1 and TRBJ2-1; TRBD2 aligns across 11 bases. The V segment lost 7 bases and the J segment 7 bases; nucleotides outside the gene matches: 5. CDR3 length: 14 amino acids. Germline CDR1 KGHDR, CDR2 SFDVKD. In DNA, the CDR3 is TGTGCCACCAGAGATAGACTAGCGGGGAATGAGCAGTTCTTC. Its translation is CATRDRLAGNEQFF.

The chain links TRBV6-5 to TRBJ2-7; 14 nucleotides agree with TRBD2. Trimming cost V 0 bases and J 3 bases; bases outside gene matches: 10. In germline, CDR1 is MNHEY, CDR2 SVGAGI. The CDR3 loop spans 19 amino acids. The CDR3 DNA follows: TGTGCCAGCAGTTACTCGGGGACTAGCGGGAGTGGGGCCGGCTACGAGCAGTACTTC. Translation: CASSYSGTSGSGAGYEQYF.

This clonotype was detected only a few times. The V call is TRBV5-1, the J call TRBJ2-7; weak D call: TRBD2 (6 bases). CDR3 length: 15 residues. Germline V gene data show CDR1 as SGHRS and CDR2 as YFSETQ. V was cut by 0 bases and J by 5 bases, with 15 bases left in between. The CDR3 DNA reads as TGCGCCAGCAGCTTGGAGGCGGGGAAGAATGACGAGCAGTACTTC. This encodes CASSLEAGKNDEQYF.

This chain connects TRBV6-5 to TRBJ2-7; 7 bases match TRBD2. Per germline, CDR1 MNHEY and CDR2 SVGAGI. The CDR3 runs 18 residues. Losses at the gene ends were 0 bases for V and 0 bases for J; bases not matched to a gene: 11. CDR3 in DNA: TGTGCCAGCAGTTACTCGAATATTCGGGGGGATGGCTCCTACGAGCAGTACTTC. It codes for CASSYSNIRGDGSYEQYF.

The sample holds a few counts of this clonotype. The V call is TRBV4-2, the J call TRBJ2-1; the match to TRBD1 covers 9 bases. V gave up 4 bases and J gave up 8 bases; unmatched junction bases: 9. The CDR3 is 15 amino acids. Germline values: CDR1 LGHNA, CDR2 YNFKEQ. CDR3 in amino acids: CASSPGQGEDHEQFF. The CDR3 DNA follows: TGTGCCAGCAGCCCGGGACAGGGAGAAGACCATGAGCAGTTCTTC.